The clone carrying this T cell receptor beta chain appeared many times. Antigen: not known. The sample is drawn from a study of identical twins. Study-level points and caveats: Among out-of-frame alpha sequences shared by twins, low generation probability occurred in excess. Insertions were fewer in abundant cord blood beta clonotypes, whereas memory repertoires showed none of this pattern.

The CDR3 loop spans 16 amino acids. Germline V gives CDR1 SGHTA, CDR2 FQGNSA. The trim removed 4 bases at V and 1 base at J, leaving 4 bases unmatched. TCRdb redid the calling of the 5' RACE reads with MiXCR, one entry per CDR3 protein. There are 650,000 to 800,000 distinct CDR3 sequences in the sample; over 8.5% occur only once, and approximately 0.89% lies in the top ten. These data are also associated with another study on yellow fever vaccine responses in identical twins.

This clonotype was sampled from a woman aged 18-35 years in good health. The chain carries TRBV7-2 and TRBJ1-5; TRBD1 agrees at 10 bases. The specimen was PBMCs. This CDR3 reads CASSSGQGLSNQPQHF. The CDR3 DNA reads as TGTGCCAGCAGCTCGGGACAGGGGTTAAGCAATCAGCCCCAGCATTTT. The variable domain in full, completed from reference TRBV7-2 and TRBJ1-5, reads GAGVSQSPSNKVTEKGKDVELRCDPISGHTALYWYRQSLGQGLEFLIYFQGNSAPDKSGLPSDRFSAERTGGSVSTLTIQRTQQEDSAVYLCASSSGQGLSNQPQHFGDGTRLSIL.